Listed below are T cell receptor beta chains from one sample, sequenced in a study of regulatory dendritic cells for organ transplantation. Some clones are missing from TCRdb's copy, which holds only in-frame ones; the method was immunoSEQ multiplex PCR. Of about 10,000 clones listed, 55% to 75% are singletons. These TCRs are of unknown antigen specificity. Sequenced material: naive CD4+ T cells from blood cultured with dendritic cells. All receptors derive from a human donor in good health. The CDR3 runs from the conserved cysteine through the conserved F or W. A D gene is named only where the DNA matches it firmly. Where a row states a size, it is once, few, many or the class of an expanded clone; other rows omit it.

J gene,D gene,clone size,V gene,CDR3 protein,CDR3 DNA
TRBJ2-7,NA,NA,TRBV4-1,CASSIGLSGFNEQYF,TGCGCCAGCAGCATTGGACTATCGGGGTTCAACGAGCAGTACTTC
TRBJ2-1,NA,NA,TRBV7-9,CASRWGRGPYNEQFF,TGTGCCAGCAGATGGGGCAGGGGTCCCTACAATGAGCAGTTCTTC
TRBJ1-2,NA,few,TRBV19,CASAASNVYTF,TGTGCCAGTGCGGCCAGCAACGTCTACACCTTC
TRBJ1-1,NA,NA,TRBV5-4,CASSLQGGTEAFF,TGTGCCAGCAGCTTACAGGGTGGCACTGAAGCTTTCTTT
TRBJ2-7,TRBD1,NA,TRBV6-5,CASSRSDRRAYEQYF,TGTGCCAGCAGCCGATCGGACAGGAGAGCCTATGAGCAGTACTTC
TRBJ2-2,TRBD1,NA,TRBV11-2,CASSPTTGKRTGELFF,TGTGCCAGCAGCCCCACGACAGGGAAGCGCACCGGGGAGCTGTTTTTT
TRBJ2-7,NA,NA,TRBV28,CATNPPFTDEQYF,TGTGCCACCAACCCTCCCTTTACGGACGAGCAGTACTTC
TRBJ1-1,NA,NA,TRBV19,CASSNRETEAFF,TGTGCCAGTAGCAACAGGGAAACTGAAGCTTTCTTT
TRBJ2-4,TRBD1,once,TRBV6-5,CASSRQGALIGIQYF,TGTGCCAGCAGTCGACAGGGGGCTCTTATTGGCATTCAGTACTTC
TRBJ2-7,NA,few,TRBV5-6,CASSLGVPGSEQYF,TGTGCCAGCAGCTTGGGGGTCCCGGGGTCGGAGCAGTACTTC
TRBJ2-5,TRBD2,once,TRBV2,CASRRETSGGGTQYF,TGTGCCAGCAGGAGGGAGACTAGCGGGGGGGGGACCCAGTACTTC
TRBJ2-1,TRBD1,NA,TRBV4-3,CASSQRGTGSYNEQFF,TGCGCCAGCAGCCAGAGGGGGACAGGTTCCTACAATGAGCAGTTCTTC
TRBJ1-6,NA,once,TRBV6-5,CASSRRRADNSPLHF,TGTGCCAGCAGTCGTCGCAGGGCAGATAATTCACCCCTCCACTTT
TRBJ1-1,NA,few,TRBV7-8,CASSFPSLGGNTEAFF,TGTGCCAGCAGCTTCCCTAGTTTGGGGGGGAACACTGAAGCTTTCTTT
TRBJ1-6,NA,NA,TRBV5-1,CASSSYSGGRLNSPLHF,TGCGCCAGCAGCTCCTACTCCGGGGGGCGATTGAATTCACCCCTCCACTTT
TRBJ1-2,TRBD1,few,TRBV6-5,CASRGQGGDYGYTF,TGTGCCAGCAGGGGACAGGGAGGCGACTATGGCTACACCTTC
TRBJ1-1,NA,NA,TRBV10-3,CAISARGEDTEAFF,TGTGCCATCAGTGCTCGTGGGGAGGACACTGAAGCTTTCTTT
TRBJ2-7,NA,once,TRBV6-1,CAISESDKGAPYEQYF,TGTGCCATCAGTGAGTCCGACAAAGGGGCCCCCTACGAGCAGTACTTC
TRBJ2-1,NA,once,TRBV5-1,CASSLVWQGNNEQFF,TGCGCCAGCAGCTTGGTGTGGCAGGGTAACAATGAGCAGTTCTTC
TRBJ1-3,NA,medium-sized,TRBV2,CASSEQGGNTIYF,TGTGCCAGCAGTGAACAGGGAGGAAACACCATATATTTT
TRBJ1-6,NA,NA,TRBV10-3,CAISEASGSYNSPLHF,TGTGCCATCAGTGAGGCTTCGGGCTCCTATAATTCACCCCTCCACTTT
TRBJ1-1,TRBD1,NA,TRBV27,CASRRQGDTEAFF,TGTGCCAGCAGAAGACAGGGAGACACTGAAGCTTTCTTT
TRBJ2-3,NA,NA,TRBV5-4,CASSLAADTQYF,TGTGCCAGCAGCTTGGCTGCAGATACGCAGTATTTT
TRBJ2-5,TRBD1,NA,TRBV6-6,CASSAPDRGGKTQYF,TGTGCCAGCAGTGCCCCGGACAGGGGGGGAAAGACCCAGTACTTC
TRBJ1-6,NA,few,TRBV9,CASSGLSGSPLHF,TGTGCCAGCAGCGGGCTCAGCGGTTCACCCCTCCACTTT
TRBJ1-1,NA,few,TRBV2,CASSDEVAAMNTEAFF,TGTGCCAGCAGCGACGAGGTTGCAGCCATGAACACTGAAGCTTTCTTT
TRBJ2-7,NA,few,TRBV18,CASSPQPGSSYEQYF,TGTGCCAGCTCACCTCAGCCAGGGTCCTCCTACGAGCAGTACTTC
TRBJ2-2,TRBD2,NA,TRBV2,CASSSGGGPSGELFF,TGTGCCAGCAGTTCGGGGGGGGGCCCCTCCGGGGAGCTGTTTTTT
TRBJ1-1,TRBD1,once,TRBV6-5,CATPYQGDTEAFF,TGTGCCACCCCATATCAGGGGGACACTGAAGCTTTCTTT
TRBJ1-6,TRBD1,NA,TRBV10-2,CASRQGTGTGGGNSPLHF,TGCGCCAGCAGGCAGGGGACCGGGACAGGGGGCGGAAATTCACCCCTCCACTTT
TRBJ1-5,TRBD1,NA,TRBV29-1,CSVAGGKGDQPQHF,TGCAGCGTCGCAGGGGGGAAGGGGGATCAGCCCCAGCATTTT
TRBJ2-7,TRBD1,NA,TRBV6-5,CASRTGTANLYEQYF,TGTGCCAGCAGAACCGGGACAGCGAACCTCTACGAGCAGTACTTC
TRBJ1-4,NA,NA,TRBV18,CASSPGQNEKLFF,TGTGCCAGCTCACCCGGACAGAATGAAAAACTGTTTTTT
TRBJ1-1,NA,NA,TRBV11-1,CASGLIGTEEAFF,TGTGCCAGCGGTCTTATTGGAACGGAGGAAGCTTTCTTT
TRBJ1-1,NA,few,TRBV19,CATGGLVNTEAFF,TGTGCCACCGGGGGACTCGTTAACACTGAAGCTTTCTTT
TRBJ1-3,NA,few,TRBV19,CASSYGAYSGNTIYF,TGTGCCAGTAGTTACGGTGCTTACTCTGGAAACACCATATATTTT
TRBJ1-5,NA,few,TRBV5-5,CASSLAVVGTIQPQHF,TGTGCCAGCAGCTTGGCGGTAGTGGGTACTATTCAGCCCCAGCATTTT
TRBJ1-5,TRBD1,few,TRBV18,CASSPGQGAQNQPQHF,TGTGCCAGCTCACCCGGACAGGGGGCCCAGAATCAGCCCCAGCATTTT
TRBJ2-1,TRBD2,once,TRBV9,CASSVATPGLALNEQFF,TGTGCCAGCAGCGTAGCCACTCCGGGACTAGCCCTCAATGAGCAGTTCTTC
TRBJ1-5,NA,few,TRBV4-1,CASSQEGGGYSNQPQHF,TGCGCCAGCAGCCAAGAAGGGGGGGGGTATAGCAATCAGCCCCAGCATTTT
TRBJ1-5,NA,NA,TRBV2,CASREGGGFRSNQPQHF,TGTGCCAGCAGAGAAGGGGGGGGGTTTCGTAGCAATCAGCCCCAGCATTTT
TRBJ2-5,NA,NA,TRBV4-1,CASSPTGVPLETQYF,TGCGCCAGCAGCCCGACGGGGGTCCCGTTAGAGACCCAGTACTTC
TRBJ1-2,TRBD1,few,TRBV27,CASSLSSRTGFGYTF,TGTGCCAGCAGTTTATCGAGTCGGACAGGGTTTGGCTACACCTTC
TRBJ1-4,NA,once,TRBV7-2,CASTNIRGEKLFF,TGTGCCAGCACCAACATCAGGGGAGAAAAACTGTTTTTT